This T cell receptor beta chain is from a study of tumor-infiltrating lymphocytes in primary liver carcinoma (dated by TCRdb to about 2017). About the full investigation: Hepatocellular carcinoma (four) or combined HCC and intrahepatic cholangiocarcinoma (one) was present in the five patients, who were three men and two women aged 30 to 69 years. Tumors of the five patients were stage T1-T3 N0M0 with maximum diameters of roughly 4 to 10 cm. Each sample produced about 3.5 to 7.13 million productive TCRbeta reads, and read depth showed no significant difference between tissue types. For each liver tumor, the study sampled five regions along with adjacent normal tissue and blood, and applied TCRbeta repertoire sequencing, expression microarrays and whole-exome sequencing. TCRbeta repertoire sequencing covered some 35 specimens from 5 patients: around 25 tumor regions, 5 adjacent noncancerous liver tissues and 5 peripheral blood samples. Agilent mRNA microarray profiling was performed on the 25 tumor region samples to relate TCRbeta repertoire diversity to the local molecular phenotype. High reproducibility was observed for the technical replicate repertoires, with mean shared-clone rates approximately 0.9 and correlation coefficients above 0.95.

From the cysteine up to the phenylalanine, the CDR3 has a length of 16 residues. The sequence is cut down to CDR3 DNA, 48 bases in frame from base 1. The CDR1 and CDR2 encoded by the germline V gene (reference sequence) are SGHAT and FQDESV. Without any cell sorting, total RNA and DNA were co-extracted from around 18-30 mg of bulk tissue using the AllPrep DNA/RNA mini kit. Between late 2015 and 2016, 4 to 6 patients in China with histopathologically diagnosed primary liver carcinoma had surgical resection. At the time of sampling, the patients were treatment-naive and had chronic HBV infection. Five spatially separated regions were sampled from each tumor: the superior, inferior, left-lateral and right-lateral poles, plus the tumor centre. Histology showed that every tumor sample contained more than 75% viable tumor cells. Each fresh piece of tumor and adjacent tissue was cut in two, with one half stored in RNAlater at -80 degrees C and the other half sent for histology.

TCRbeta-specific cDNA was reverse-transcribed from 500 ng total RNA using a constant-region primer and ProtoScript II reverse transcriptase. Three nested multiplex PCR rounds, following a slightly modified ARM-PCR procedure, were used to build the TCRbeta libraries. The first two PCR rounds used multiplex TRBV1-TRBV30 forward primers with a Cbeta reverse primer, each for about 11 cycles. Sample barcodes and Illumina adapters were added in a final 25-cycle PCR with Deep VentR polymerase. Amplicons of 200-500 bp were gel-purified with a QIAquick gel extraction kit before sequencing. An Illumina HiSeq 2500 was used to sequence the TCRbeta amplicons, generating 250-bp paired-end reads. In the paper's pipeline: To recover full CDR3 sequences, reads were quality-trimmed using Trimmomatic v0.33 and paired reads were then merged using FLASH v1.2.11. MiGEC v1.2.1b assigned V, D and J germline segments to the rearranged TCRbeta sequences. Clonotype statistics and Shannon-Wiener diversity indices were calculated with VDJtools v1.0.0. To cut down on sampling bias, every analysis after diversity analysis relied on just the 250 most abundant clonotypes from each sample. The public sequencing data were trimmed at Q25 with fastp and processed into clonotypes with MiXCR by TCRdb, which kept only in-frame beta chains. Each entry merges the rows of one CDR3 protein and shows their most common DNA and genes. The V and J calls were not made by the authors but by TCRdb's processing. This sample comprises 20,000 or so distinct CDR3 sequences, about 84% of them detected only once. The ten largest make up roughly 36% of the sample.

With respect to this clonotype: Its antigen specificity is not known. A much larger clone is a single base away; this may be a read error.

Beyond this particular receptor, the publication reports: The study included only a few patients, and the authors note findings should be validated in a larger study. Repertoire overlap was found to be higher between tumor regions (mean approximately 35%) than between tumor-adjacent (approximately 17%) or tumor-blood (14%) pairs, consistent with antigen-driven expansion. Only about 7.5-24% of top clones were found in all five regions of a tumor, suggesting spatial heterogeneity of tumor-infiltrating T cells. Because the samples were bulk and unsorted, CD4+ and CD8+ T cell repertoires could not be compared. Compared with blood, tumors had a significantly larger share of the repertoire taken up by the top 250 clones (p = 0.039). Because only the TCR beta chain was sequenced and unpaired alpha chains were not captured, true repertoire diversity is likely underestimated.

The chain joins TRBV11-1 to TRBJ2-1; 9 central bases correspond to TRBD1. Sample: liver tumor tissue from sampling region 2. The cell subset or site label corresponds to: tumor region T2, inferior pole. The receptor was isolated from a young woman with primary liver carcinoma and hepatitis B virus infection. The CDR3 loop reads CDSSLGVDRGLDEQFF. Read as DNA, the sequence is TGTGACAGCAGCTTAGGGGTGGACAGGGGACTGGATGAGCAGTTCTTC.